Detailed here is one T cell receptor (beta chain). Its antigen remains unknown. TCRdb keeps only in-frame clones here, not all; method: immunoSEQ multiplex PCR. Of some 200,000 clones in the sample, 88% are singletons; the top ten hold more than 25%. These data come from a study of T cell responses to AZD1222 COVID-19 vaccine. CDR1 and CDR2 (germline): LGHNA, YNFKEQ. The length of the CDR3 is 13 residues. Trimming removed 2 bases from V and 3 bases from J; junction bases left unmatched: 0. Study-wide findings and caveats: Donors in the cohort were predominantly white British and more often female, and clonal diversity was possibly underestimated. Samples come after the peak T cell response, not at day 14.

The origin of this receptor is an adult who received the AZD1222 COVID-19 vaccine. The chain carries TRBV4-2 and TRBJ1-2, with 7 bases identical to TRBD1. The specimen was peripheral blood, collected 28 days after the second AZD1222 dose. The CDR3 region has the DNA TGTGCCAGCAGCCAACAGGGGGACTATGGCTACACCTTC. It translates to CASSQQGDYGYTF.